The 14 T cell receptor beta chains below all came from one sample that was sequenced in a study of PD-1 blockade in classical Hodgkin lymphoma. Measured with immunoSEQ multiplex PCR; TCRdb has only the in-frame clones, and not every one. The table has 20,000 to 30,000 clones, approximately 81% seen once. All patients experienced relapse after autologous stem cell transplantation, and brentuximab vedotin exposure was variable. The input for sequencing was peripheral blood mononuclear cells (PBMCs), taken before the second cycle of nivolumab. These receptors all come from a human donor with classical Hodgkin lymphoma.

The chain uses TRBV30 and TRBJ1-1; TRBD1 matches at 7 bases. CDR1 and CDR2 from the germline V gene are GTSNPN and SVGIG (reference sequence). The CDR3 runs 12 residues. J was trimmed by 11 bases and V by 0 bases; bases with no gene match: 6. CDR3 region: CAWSVGQERAFF. The DNA for the CDR3 is TGTGCCTGGAGTGTCGGACAGGAGCGGGCTTTCTTT.

The chain employs TRBV7-8 and TRBJ2-1; a weak D match, TRBD2 (5 bases). CDR1 and CDR2 (germline): SGHVS, FQNEAQ. V gave up 1 base and J gave up 8 bases, with 15 bases separating them. CDR3 length equals 15 residues. The CDR3 sequence is CASSLGGSRFYEQFF. In DNA form, the CDR3 reads TGTGCCAGCAGCTTAGGAGGGTCGCGTTTCTATGAGCAGTTCTTC.

J is TRBJ2-5 and V is TRBV28, with 11 bases that match TRBD1. Germline loops: CDR1 MDHEN, CDR2 SYDVKM. The length of the CDR3 is 14 residues. V dropped 7 bases and J dropped 4; count of bases not matched to a gene: 5. CDR3 region: CASIEDRGRETQYF. CDR3 nucleotide sequence: TGTGCCAGCATTGAGGACAGGGGGCGAGAGACCCAGTACTTC.

This chain joins TRBV2 and TRBJ2-7; D not certain. CDR3 length: 14 residues. V lost 7 bases to trimming and J lost 3 bases, with 16 bases between them. The germline gives CDR1 SNHLY, CDR2 FYNNEI. The CDR3 sequence is CASTRAILNYEQYF. CDR3 bases: TGTGCCAGCACAAGAGCCATTCTAAACTACGAGCAGTACTTC.

The J gene is TRBJ2-4, the V gene TRBV10-2; maybe TRBD2 (5 bases). Germline V gene lookup returns CDR1 WSHSY and CDR2 SAAADI. CDR3 length equals 12 residues. V gave up 2 bases and J gave up 15 bases, with 14 bases separating them. The CDR3 spells CASSEPQAGGYF. The CDR3 DNA is TGCGCCAGCAGTGAGCCCCAGGCCGGAGGGTACTTC.

The V gene is TRBV5-4, the J gene TRBJ2-7; TRBD2 is a possible D gene (6 bases). The CDR3 extends over 15 amino acids. The V end was cut by 4 bases, the J end by 2 bases, with 16 bases between. Looked up from germline, CDR1 is SGHNT and CDR2 is YYREEE (reference sequence). The CDR3 sequence is CASSLDRGGPYEQYF. The CDR3 DNA reads TGTGCCAGCAGCCTGGACCGGGGAGGACCCTACGAGCAGTACTTC.

The chain has TRBV7-9 and TRBJ1-3, with no clear D. Germline CDR1 is SEHNR and CDR2 is FQNEAQ (reference sequence). The CDR3 is 14 amino acids. V dropped 3 bases and J dropped 1 base, with 7 bases sitting between them. This CDR3 reads CASSFGDSGNTIYF. The CDR3 nucleotides read TGTGCCAGCAGCTTCGGGGATTCTGGAAACACCATATATTTT.

The chain combines TRBV5-1 with TRBJ2-7; no firm D call. The germline V gene encodes CDR1 SGHRS and CDR2 YFSETQ. The CDR3 length is 14 residues. Trimming removed 4 bases at V and 3 bases at J, with 14 bases between. In DNA, the CDR3 is TGCGCCAGCAGCGCCGCCCCCCCGGGCTACGAGCAGTACTTC. This encodes CASSAAPPGYEQYF.

The V and J genes are TRBV6-7 and TRBJ2-4; 8 bases match TRBD1. TRBV6-7 is sorted into the ORF group, with uncertain function. CDR3 length equals 17 residues. The trim removed 0 bases at V and 5 bases at J, leaving 9 bases unmatched. This chain's CDR3 is CASSYSRGRGHENIQYF. CDR3 in DNA: TGTGCCAGCAGTTACTCCCGGGGCAGGGGGCATGAAAACATTCAGTACTTC.

The rearrangement joins TRBV27 to TRBJ2-1, with a possible D match to TRBD2 (5 bases). V lost 4 bases and J 8 bases, leaving 15 bases between the germline ends. The CDR3 sequence is 14 residues long. Germline V gene sequence: CDR1 MNHEY, CDR2 SMNVEV (reference sequence). The CDR3: CASSSRGNRYEQFF. CDR3 bases: TGTGCCAGCAGTTCCCGGGGAAACCGATATGAGCAGTTCTTC.

A remark on this clone: A read error may produce the germline difference seen at one junction end. The genes are TRBV11-1 and TRBJ2-5; D is ambiguous. The CDR3 is made up of 13 amino acids. Looked up from germline, CDR1 is SGHAT and CDR2 is FQDESV (reference sequence). The CDR3 nucleotides are TGTGCCAGCAGCTCCGGTACCCAAGGGACCCAGTACTTC. Translating it yields CASSSGTQGTQYF.

The chain has TRBV10-3 and TRBJ2-5; D is perhaps TRBD1 (6 bases). The V end was cut by 6 bases, the J end by 1 base, with 12 bases between. The germline V gene has CDR1 ENHRY and CDR2 SYGVKD. The length of the CDR3 is 14 residues. The CDR3 loop reads CAISNDRFQETQYF. The CDR3 DNA follows: TGTGCCATCAGCAATGACAGGTTCCAAGAGACCCAGTACTTC.

The chain employs TRBV11-1 and TRBJ1-1; D is ambiguous. The germline V and J ends were trimmed by 5 bases and 0 bases, with 10 bases remaining between them. Looked up from germline, CDR1 is SGHAT and CDR2 is FQDESV (reference sequence). The CDR3 length is 14 residues. CDR3 amino acids: CASSRSPMNTEAFF. CDR3 DNA sequence: TGTGCCAGCAGCCGAAGTCCAATGAACACTGAAGCTTTCTTT. The full variable domain, its missing parts supplied by reference TRBV11-1 and TRBJ1-1, is EAEVAQSPRYKITEKSQAVAFWCDPISGHATLYWYRQILGQGPELLVQFQDESVVDDSQLPKDRFSAERLKGVDSTLKIQPAELGDSAMYLCASSRSPMNTEAFFGQGTRLTVV.

The genes are TRBV6-5 and TRBJ1-1; weak D call: TRBD1 (5 bases). The CDR3 is made up of 13 amino acids. With 6 bases removed from V and 5 bases from J, the gap between germline ends came to 13 bases. Germline V gene sequence: CDR1 MNHEY, CDR2 SVGAGI. CDR3 in amino acids: CASRRQRGTEAFF. The CDR3 nucleotides are TGTGCCAGCAGAAGACAGCGGGGAACTGAAGCTTTCTTT.